This T cell receptor (beta chain) derives from a study of cytomegalovirus exposure and HLA in healthy donors. Background on the study: Earlier findings included roughly 100 million unique TCR beta sequences obtained from 170 million or so T cells.

The PCR used 60 Vbeta and 13 Jbeta primers. Profiling relied on immunoSEQ multiplex PCR, and the TCRdb table lists in-frame clones only, not all of them. The sample carries over 100,000 clones, roughly 63% recorded once. General study results and limits: Per published reports, the classifier diagnosed cytomegalovirus status with high specificity and sensitivity. Fewer N-insertions (relative to the approximately 670-donor mean) were reportedly seen in an Asian-associated ancestry cluster in a later analysis. For most TCR beta V segments, an earlier analysis put the productive rate at about 87% or about 30% of the time.

Details on this clone: What it binds is not known.

The CDR3 spans 13 residues. V lost 11 bases and J 1 base, leaving 14 bases between the germline ends. CDR1 and CDR2 from the germline V gene are SNHLY and FYNNEI. Sequenced: PBMCs. The genes are TRBV2 and TRBJ1-1; D remains ambiguous. The sequence came from a man aged 35 to 55 in good health and CMV-seropositive. This CDR3 is CASMRTANTEAFF. In nucleotides, the CDR3 is TGTGCCTCCATGAGAACAGCGAACACTGAAGCTTTCTTT.